Each of the 4 T cell receptor beta chains below was sequenced from the same sample in a study of T-cell memory formation after mild COVID-19. TCRdb reprocessed the 5' RACE reads via MiXCR and lists one record per CDR3 protein. The table records some 490,000 distinct CDR3 sequences, about 20% of them present only once. The sample was PBMCs or a T cell subset sorted from them (not recorded which). Receptor source: an adult woman who had mild COVID-19 (a few samples of this study predate the infection). Cell type and time point are not known.

This rearrangement joins TRBV6-5 to TRBJ2-1; D may match TRBD1 or TRBD2 (5 bases each). Looked up from germline, CDR1 is MNHEY and CDR2 is SVGAGI. The CDR3 has 16 residues. Between the trimmed V and J ends, which lost 6 bases and 1 base, there was a span of 16 bases. The CDR3 region is CASRLGGFGSYNEQFF. The CDR3 DNA reads as TGTGCCAGCAGGCTTGGGGGATTCGGGTCCTACAATGAGCAGTTCTTC.

This chain connects TRBV14 to TRBJ1-5; D remains unclear. Per the germline V gene, CDR1 is SGHDN and CDR2 is FVKESK. V lost 1 base, J lost 6 bases, and 4 bases lay in between. The CDR3 has 12 residues. The CDR3 DNA sequence: TGTGCCAGCAGCCAAGGATCTCAGCCCCAGCATTTT. This sequence encodes CASSQGSQPQHF. Full variable domain (missing parts from reference TRBV14 and TRBJ1-5): EAGVTQFPSHSVIEKGQTVTLRCDPISGHDNLYWYRRVMGKEIKFLLHFVKESKQDESGMPNNRFLAERTGGTYSTLKVQPAELEDSGVYFCASSQGSQPQHFGDGTRLSIL.

Many counts were recorded for this clonotype. The V call is TRBV5-1, the J call TRBJ2-5, with D possibly TRBD2 on 7 matching bases. Between the trimmed V and J ends, which lost 0 bases and 5 bases, there was a span of 11 bases. The CDR3 sequence is 14 residues long. Germline V gene data show CDR1 as SGHRS and CDR2 as YFSETQ. DNA for the CDR3: TGCGCCAGCAGCTTGGAACAGGGAGGGGAGACCCAGTACTTC. Protein: CASSLEQGGETQYF.

This chain connects TRBV6-5 to TRBJ2-7; 7 bases map to TRBD1. The trim removed 7 bases at V and 3 bases at J, leaving 9 bases unmatched. Per germline, CDR1 MNHEY and CDR2 SVGAGI. This CDR3 spans 14 amino acids. Here the CDR3 reads CASNPGTEFYEQYF. Written as DNA, the CDR3 is TGTGCCAGCAACCCCGGGACAGAATTCTACGAGCAGTACTTC.